These 20 T cell receptor beta chains came from one sample sequenced in a study of Graves' ophthalmopathy and Graves' hyperthyroidism. TCR beta CDR3 regions were amplified from RNA transcripts. First-round RT-PCR relied on HTBI primers, and a second-round multiplex PCR came next. One entry per CDR3 protein results from TCRdb running MiXCR on the multiplex PCR reads. The sample includes a few hundred thousand distinct CDR3 sequences, roughly 17% of them seen just once. The sequenced sample consisted of peripheral blood. Receptor source: an adult man with Graves' ophthalmopathy.

In its sample, this clonotype was seen many times. The chain recombines TRBV19 with TRBJ2-3; no clear D. The length of the CDR3 is 14 residues. Between the trimmed V and J ends, which lost 5 bases and 3 bases, there was a span of 12 bases. The germline CDR1 and CDR2 sequences are LNHDA and SQIVND (reference sequence). CDR3 amino acids: CASSPTYKTDTQYF. DNA of the CDR3: TGTGCCAGTAGTCCGACTTATAAAACAGATACGCAGTATTTT.

This clonotype was recorded a few times. One junction end disagrees with the germline gene, perhaps due to a read error. This sequence joins TRBV6-1 and TRBJ1-1, with D hard to call. CDR3 length: 12 residues. Germline CDR1 reads MNHNS; CDR2 reads SASEGT. This chain's CDR3 is CASMAEGSEAYF. The CDR3 nucleotides are TGTGCCAGCATGGCTGAGGGTTCTGAAGCTTACTTT.

The sample holds many counts of this clonotype. The chain carries TRBV6-5 and TRBJ1-2, with 8 bases fitting TRBD1. V gave up 0 bases and J gave up 8 bases; unmatched junction bases: 11. CDR3 length: 16 residues. CDR1 is MNHEY and CDR2 is SVGAGI in the germline V gene. CDR3 amino acids: CASSYSSQGAGGGYTF. The CDR3 DNA reads TGTGCCAGCAGTTACTCGTCCCAGGGGGCCGGGGGAGGCTACACCTTC.

As regards this clonotype: This could be a read error, since a much larger clone is one nucleotide away. V gene TRBV5-1 combines with J gene TRBJ2-7; TRBD1 aligns across 7 bases. CDR1 SGHRS and CDR2 YFSETQ come from the germline V gene. The CDR3 totals 16 residues. V was clipped by 7 bases and J by 0 bases; unmatched bases: 13. CDR3 sequence reads: CASGSPAGTDSYEQYF. CDR3 sequence (DNA): TGCGCCAGCGGCTCACCCGCCGGGACAGACTCCTACGAGCAGTACTTC.

This clonotype came up many times. The V gene is TRBV7-8, the J gene TRBJ2-7; D is perhaps TRBD1 or TRBD2 (6 bases each). The CDR3 length is 14 residues. Trimming left V 5 bases short and J 3 bases short, with 14 bases between. Germline V gene sequence: CDR1 SGHVS, CDR2 FQNEAQ. The CDR3 reads CASSLRGVGYEQYF. The DNA of the CDR3 is TGTGCCAGCAGCCTAAGGGGGGTAGGCTACGAGCAGTACTTC.

This clonotype was seen repeatedly, ten times or more. V gene TRBV12-3 or TRBV12-4 combines with J gene TRBJ2-7; TRBD2 is a possible D gene (5 bases). Trimming pared 6 bases from V and 3 bases from J, leaving 12 bases between. The CDR3 runs to 13 residues. The CDR3 region is CASSLTSYYEQYF. The CDR3 DNA is TGTGCCAGCAGCCTTACTAGTTACTACGAGCAGTACTTC.

This clonotype was picked up many times. This sequence may be a read error, since a much larger clone differs from it by one base. This chain links TRBV6-4 with TRBJ2-5, with TRBD2 matching 9 bases. Looked up from germline, CDR1 is MRHNA and CDR2 is SNTAGT. This CDR3 has 14 amino acids. J lost 4 bases, V lost 5 bases, and 5 bases had no gene match. The CDR3 loop is CASSFAGGVETQYF. CDR3 nucleotides: TGTGCCAGCAGTTTCGCGGGAGGGGTAGAGACCCAGTACTTC.

This clonotype was observed at least ten times. The chain couples TRBV28 to TRBJ1-5, with 10 nucleotides matching TRBD1. CDR3 length: 16 amino acids. V lost 6 bases to trimming and J lost 6 bases; unmatched junction nucleotides: 11. Germline V lookup: CDR1 MDHEN, CDR2 SYDVKM. CDR3 sequence (DNA): TGTGCCAGCAGCCGCGAAGCGACAGGGGGCACTCAGCCCCAGCATTTT. It encodes CASSREATGGTQPQHF. Based on the CDR3 plus reference TRBV28 and TRBJ1-5, the full variable domain is DVKVTQSSRYLVKRTGEKVFLECVQDMDHENMFWYRQDPGLGLRLIYFSYDVKMKEKGDIPEGYSVSREKKERFSLILESASTNQTSMYLCASSREATGGTQPQHFGDGTRLSIL.

The sample holds many counts of this clonotype. Sequence at one end of the junction differs from germline and may be a read error. This chain joins TRBV2 and TRBJ2-2; 10 bases map to TRBD2. The CDR3 spans 14 residues. Germline V gene data show CDR1 as SNHLY and CDR2 as FYNNEI. DNA of the CDR3: TGTGCCAGCAGTAAAGCGGGGGGGACCGGGGAGCTGTTTTTT. Amino acids: CASSKAGGTGELFF.

This clonotype was found many times. This rearrangement joins TRBV11-2 to TRBJ2-5; 7 bases are a match to TRBD2. The V gene's germline CDR1 is SGHAT and CDR2 FQNNGV. This CDR3 region has 15 residues. J lost 1 base, V lost 3 bases, and 5 bases had no gene match. CDR3 coding DNA: TGTGCCAGCAGCTTCGCTAGCGGAAGCCAAGAGACCCAGTACTTC. This gives the protein CASSFASGSQETQYF.

This clonotype has a count of ten or more. The J gene is TRBJ2-5, the V gene TRBV29-1; D not certain. V was shortened by 4 bases and J by 2 bases, with 14 bases between the two germline ends. The CDR3 sequence is 14 residues long. CDR1 is SQVTM and CDR2 is ANQGSEA in the germline V gene. CDR3 loop: CSVVTGLGQETQYF. CDR3 DNA: TGCAGCGTTGTGACGGGTTTGGGTCAAGAGACCCAGTACTTC.

Ten or more counts support this clonotype. V usage is TRBV30 and J usage is TRBJ1-2, with a weak D call TRBD1 (5 bases). The germline V gene has CDR1 GTSNPN and CDR2 SVGIG (reference sequence). This CDR3 is 13 amino acids long. V lost 5 bases and J 6 bases, leaving 16 bases between the germline ends. The CDR3 region has the DNA TGTGCCTGGGAACAGGCGCGCATCGATGGCTACACCTTC. Translation gives CAWEQARIDGYTF. The full variable domain, with the rest looked up from reference TRBV30 and TRBJ1-2, is SQTIHQWPATLVQPVGSPLSLECTVEGTSNPNLYWYRQAAGRGLQLLFYSVGIGQISSEVPQNLSASRPQDRQFILSSKKLLLSDSGFYLCAWEQARIDGYTFGSGTRLTVV.

Many counts were recorded for this clonotype. The rearrangement joins TRBV10-3 to TRBJ2-7; D uncertain. The CDR3 totals 11 residues. Looked up from germline, CDR1 is ENHRY and CDR2 is SYGVKD. The ends were cut back, 10 bases at V and 2 bases at J, with 9 bases in the middle. The CDR3 DNA reads as TGTGCCACAGTAGGAACCTACGAGCAGTACTTC. Amino acids: CATVGTYEQYF.

The chain links TRBV7-9 to TRBJ1-6; D remains unclear. Trimming cost V 0 bases and J 7 bases, with 13 bases left between them. The germline V gene encodes CDR1 SEHNR and CDR2 FQNEAQ (reference sequence). This CDR3 has 16 amino acids. CDR3 region: CASSLASPQRNSPLHF. CDR3 bases: TGTGCCAGCAGCTTAGCGTCTCCTCAGCGGAATTCACCCCTCCACTTT.

This clonotype was observed many times. The chain is built from TRBV24-1 and TRBJ2-2; D might be TRBD2 (6 bases). Trimming left V 4 bases short and J 4 bases short, with 15 bases between. The length of the CDR3 is 16 residues. Germline values: CDR1 KGHDR, CDR2 SFDVKD. The CDR3 sequence: CATSDPASRGTGELFF. The CDR3 DNA reads TGTGCCACCAGTGACCCAGCCTCGCGGGGCACCGGGGAGCTGTTTTTT.

This clonotype was picked up a small number of times. V and J are TRBV6-2 or TRBV6-3 and TRBJ1-1, with D possibly matching TRBD1 (5 bases). V lost 2 bases and J 4 bases, leaving 11 bases between the germline ends. Germline-derived CDR1 and CDR2 are MNHEY and SVGEGT. This CDR3 is built from 14 residues. The CDR3 DNA reads as TGTGCCAGCAGTTACACCCCCGGGGGCACTGAAGCTTTCTTT. Its protein product is CASSYTPGGTEAFF.

This clonotype was found many times. This rearrangement joins TRBV6-1 to TRBJ2-4, with 8 bases identical to TRBD2. CDR3 size: 16 residues. V lost 3 bases to trimming and J lost 0 bases; unmatched junction nucleotides: 4. Germline V gives CDR1 MNHNS, CDR2 SASEGT. The CDR3 reads CASSDTSGLAKNIQYF. The CDR3 coding sequence is TGTGCCAGCAGTGACACTAGCGGCCTAGCCAAAAACATTCAGTACTTC.

The sample holds many counts of this clonotype. The CDR3 region has the DNA TGCGCCAGCAAAACGACAGGGGACTATGGCTACACCTTC. As protein: CASKTTGDYGYTF. The rearrangement links TRBV10-2 to TRBJ1-2; 8 nucleotides match TRBD1. Looked up from germline, CDR1 is WSHSY and CDR2 is SAAADI. V dropped 7 bases and J dropped 3; count of bases not matched to a gene: 4. The CDR3 is made up of 13 amino acids.

This clonotype showed up many times. The rearrangement joins TRBV20-1 to TRBJ1-6; maybe TRBD1 (5 bases). Germline CDR1 reads DFQATT; CDR2 reads SNEGSKA (reference sequence). CDR3 size: 12 residues. Trimming stripped 5 bases from V and 7 bases from J, with 9 bases between. The CDR3 region has the DNA TGCAGTGCTGGGACCCCGAATTCACCCCTCCACTTT. Amino acids: CSAGTPNSPLHF.

This clonotype has a count of ten or more. V and J are TRBV4-1 and TRBJ2-7; possibly TRBD1 for D (5 bases). The CDR3 is 15 amino acids. V was trimmed by 5 bases and J by 12 bases, leaving 26 bases between them. CDR1 MGHRA and CDR2 YSYEKL come from the germline V gene. For the CDR3, the DNA is TGCGCCAGCAGCGAGCGAGGACAATCCGTAAACTTAATGTACTTC. This sequence encodes CASSERGQSVNLMYF.